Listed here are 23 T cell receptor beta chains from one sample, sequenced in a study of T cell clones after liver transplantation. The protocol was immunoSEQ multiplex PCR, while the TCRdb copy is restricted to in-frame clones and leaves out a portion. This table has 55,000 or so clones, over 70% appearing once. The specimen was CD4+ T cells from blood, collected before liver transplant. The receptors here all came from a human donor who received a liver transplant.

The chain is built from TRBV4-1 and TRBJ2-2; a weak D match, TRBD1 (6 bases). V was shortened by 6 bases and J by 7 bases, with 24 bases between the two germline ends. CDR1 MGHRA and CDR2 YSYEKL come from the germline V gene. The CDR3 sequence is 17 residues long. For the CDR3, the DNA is TGCGCCAGCAGACCCTCTGTTCAGGGGAAGGGTAACGGGGAGCTGTTTTTT. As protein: CASRPSVQGKGNGELFF.

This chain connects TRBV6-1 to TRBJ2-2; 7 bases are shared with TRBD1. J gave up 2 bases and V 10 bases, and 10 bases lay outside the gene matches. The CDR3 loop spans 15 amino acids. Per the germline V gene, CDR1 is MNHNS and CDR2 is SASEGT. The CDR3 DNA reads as TGTGCCACGAACTCCGACAGGGCTAACACCGGGGAGCTGTTTTTT. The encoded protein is CATNSDRANTGELFF.

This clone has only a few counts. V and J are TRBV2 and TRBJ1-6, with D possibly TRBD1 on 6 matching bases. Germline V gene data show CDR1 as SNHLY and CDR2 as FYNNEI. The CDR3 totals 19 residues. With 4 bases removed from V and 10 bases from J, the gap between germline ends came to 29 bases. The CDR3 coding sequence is TGTGCCAGCAGTGCCATACCACAGGGATCCGTTTTGGGTGGATCACCCCTCCACTTT. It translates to CASSAIPQGSVLGGSPLHF. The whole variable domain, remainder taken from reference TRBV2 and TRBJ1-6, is EPEVTQTPSHQVTQMGQEVILRCVPISNHLYFYWYRQILGQKVEFLVSFYNNEISEKSEIFDDQFSVERPDGSNFTLKIRSTKLEDSAMYFCASSAIPQGSVLGGSPLHFGNGTRLTVT.

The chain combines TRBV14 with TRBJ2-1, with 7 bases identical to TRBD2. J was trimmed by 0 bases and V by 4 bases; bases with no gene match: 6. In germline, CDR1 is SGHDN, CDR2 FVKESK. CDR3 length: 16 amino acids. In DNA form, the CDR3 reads TGTGCCAGCAGCCGAGCGGGGCTGAGCTCCTACAATGAGCAGTTCTTC. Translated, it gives CASSRAGLSSYNEQFF.

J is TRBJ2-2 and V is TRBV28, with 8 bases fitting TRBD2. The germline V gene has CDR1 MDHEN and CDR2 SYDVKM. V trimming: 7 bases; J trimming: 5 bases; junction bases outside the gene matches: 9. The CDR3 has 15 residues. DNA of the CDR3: TGTGCCAGCATCGGGGGGGGCAGGAGAACCGGGGAGCTGTTTTTT. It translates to CASIGGGRRTGELFF.

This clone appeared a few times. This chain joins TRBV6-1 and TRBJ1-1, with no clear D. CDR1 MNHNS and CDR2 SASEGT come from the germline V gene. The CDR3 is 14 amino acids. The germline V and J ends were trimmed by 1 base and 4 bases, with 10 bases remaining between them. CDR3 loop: CASSEVEGTTEAFF. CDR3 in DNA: TGTGCCAGCAGTGAAGTGGAGGGAACCACTGAAGCTTTCTTT.

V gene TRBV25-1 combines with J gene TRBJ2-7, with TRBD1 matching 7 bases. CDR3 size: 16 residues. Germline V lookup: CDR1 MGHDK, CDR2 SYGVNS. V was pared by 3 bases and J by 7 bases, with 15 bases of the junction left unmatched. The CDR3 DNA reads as TGTGCCAGCAGTGACTCAAGACAGGGTGGTTCGCGGGAGCAGTACTTC. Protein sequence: CASSDSRQGGSREQYF.

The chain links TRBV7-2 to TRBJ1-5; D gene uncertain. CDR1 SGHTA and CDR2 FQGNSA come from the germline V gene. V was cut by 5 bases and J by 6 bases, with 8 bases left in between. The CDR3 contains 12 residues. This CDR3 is CASSPRSQPQHF. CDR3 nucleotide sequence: TGTGCCAGCAGCCCGAGGAGTCAGCCCCAGCATTTT. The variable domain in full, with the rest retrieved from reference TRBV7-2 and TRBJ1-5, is GAGVSQSPSNKVTEKGKDVELRCDPISGHTALYWYRQSLGQGLEFLIYFQGNSAPDKSGLPSDRFSAERTGGSVSTLTIQRTQQEDSAVYLCASSPRSQPQHFGDGTRLSIL.

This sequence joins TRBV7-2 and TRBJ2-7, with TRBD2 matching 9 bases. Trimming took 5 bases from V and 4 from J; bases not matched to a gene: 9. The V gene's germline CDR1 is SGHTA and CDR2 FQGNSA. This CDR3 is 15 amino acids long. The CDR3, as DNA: TGTGCCAGCAGCCGGGTCCCTAGCGGGGAGTACGAGCAGTACTTC. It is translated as CASSRVPSGEYEQYF.

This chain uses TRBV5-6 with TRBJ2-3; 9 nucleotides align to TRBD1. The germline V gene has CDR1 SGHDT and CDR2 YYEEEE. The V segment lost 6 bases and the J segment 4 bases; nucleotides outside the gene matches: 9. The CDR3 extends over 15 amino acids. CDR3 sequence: CASTRDRAFPDTQYF. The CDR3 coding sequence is TGTGCCAGCACCAGGGACAGGGCTTTTCCAGATACGCAGTATTTT.

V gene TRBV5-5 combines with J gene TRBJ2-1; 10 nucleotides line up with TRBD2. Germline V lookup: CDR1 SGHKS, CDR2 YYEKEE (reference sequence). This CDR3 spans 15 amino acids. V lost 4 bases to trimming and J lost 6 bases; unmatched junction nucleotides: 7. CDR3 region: CASSDKRGGFNEQFF. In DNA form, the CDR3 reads TGTGCCAGCAGCGACAAGCGGGGGGGCTTCAATGAGCAGTTCTTC. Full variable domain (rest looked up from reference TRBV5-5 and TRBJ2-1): DAGVTQSPTHLIKTRGQQVTLRCSPISGHKSVSWYQQVLGQGPQFIFQYYEKEERGRGNFPDRFSARQFPNYSSELNVNALLLGDSALYLCASSDKRGGFNEQFFGPGTRLTVL.

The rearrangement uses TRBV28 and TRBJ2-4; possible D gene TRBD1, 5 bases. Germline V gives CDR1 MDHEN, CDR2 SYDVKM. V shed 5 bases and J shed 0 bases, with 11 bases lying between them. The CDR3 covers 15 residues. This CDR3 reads CASSGALQAKNIQYF. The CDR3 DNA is TGTGCCAGCAGTGGGGCCCTCCAAGCCAAAAACATTCAGTACTTC.

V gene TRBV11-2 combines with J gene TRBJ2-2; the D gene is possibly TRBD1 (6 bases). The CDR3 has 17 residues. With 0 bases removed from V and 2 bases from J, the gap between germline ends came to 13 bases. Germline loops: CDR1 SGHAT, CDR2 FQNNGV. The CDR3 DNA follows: TGTGCCAGCAGCTTAGACCTGGTAGGGGGTAACACCGGGGAGCTGTTTTTT. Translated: CASSLDLVGGNTGELFF.

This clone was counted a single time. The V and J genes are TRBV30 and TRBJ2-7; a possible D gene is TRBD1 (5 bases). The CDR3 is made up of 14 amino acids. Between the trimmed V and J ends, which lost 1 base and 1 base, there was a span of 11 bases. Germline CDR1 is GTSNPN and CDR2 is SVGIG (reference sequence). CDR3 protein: CAWSGGLVSYEQYF. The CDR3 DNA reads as TGTGCCTGGAGTGGGGGCCTGGTGTCCTACGAGCAGTACTTC.

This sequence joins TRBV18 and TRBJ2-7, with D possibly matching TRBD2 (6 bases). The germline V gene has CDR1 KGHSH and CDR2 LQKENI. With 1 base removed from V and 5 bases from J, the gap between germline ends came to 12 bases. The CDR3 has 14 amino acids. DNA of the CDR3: TGTGCCAGCTCACCACGGGGGGATAGTGACGAGCAGTACTTC. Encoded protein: CASSPRGDSDEQYF.

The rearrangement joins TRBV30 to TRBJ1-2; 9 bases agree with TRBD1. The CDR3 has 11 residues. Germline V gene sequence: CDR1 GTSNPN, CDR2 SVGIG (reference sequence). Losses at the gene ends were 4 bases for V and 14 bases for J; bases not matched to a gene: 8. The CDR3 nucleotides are TGTGCCTGGAAAGGGACAGGGTCTGGGACCTTC. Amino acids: CAWKGTGSGTF.

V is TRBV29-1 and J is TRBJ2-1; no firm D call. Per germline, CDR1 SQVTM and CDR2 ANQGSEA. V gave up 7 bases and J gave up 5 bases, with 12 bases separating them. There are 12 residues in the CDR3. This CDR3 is CSASDTDNEQFF. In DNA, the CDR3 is TGCAGCGCCTCAGACACCGACAATGAGCAGTTCTTC.

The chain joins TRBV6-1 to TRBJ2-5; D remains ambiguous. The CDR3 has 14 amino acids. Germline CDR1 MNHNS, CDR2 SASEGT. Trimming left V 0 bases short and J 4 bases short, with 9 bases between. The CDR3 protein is CASSEAYPRETQYF. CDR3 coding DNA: TGTGCCAGCAGTGAAGCTTACCCCAGAGAGACCCAGTACTTC.

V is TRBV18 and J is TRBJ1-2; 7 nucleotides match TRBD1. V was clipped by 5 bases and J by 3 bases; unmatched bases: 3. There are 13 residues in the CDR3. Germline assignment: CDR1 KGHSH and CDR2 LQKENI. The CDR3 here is CASSGGTDYGYTF. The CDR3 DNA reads TGTGCCAGCTCAGGAGGGACAGACTATGGCTACACCTTC.

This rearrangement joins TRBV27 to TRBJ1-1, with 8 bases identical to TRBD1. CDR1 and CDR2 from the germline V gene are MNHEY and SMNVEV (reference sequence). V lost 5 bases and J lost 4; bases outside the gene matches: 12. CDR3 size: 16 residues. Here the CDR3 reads CASSPLDRVGSTEAFF. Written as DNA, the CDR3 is TGTGCCAGCAGTCCATTGGACAGGGTGGGGAGCACTGAAGCTTTCTTT.

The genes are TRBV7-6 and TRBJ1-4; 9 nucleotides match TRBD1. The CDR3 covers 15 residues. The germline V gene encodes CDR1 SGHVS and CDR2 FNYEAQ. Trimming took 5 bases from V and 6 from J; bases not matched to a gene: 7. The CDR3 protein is CASSDRGQGDEKLFF. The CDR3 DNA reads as TGTGCCAGCAGCGACCGGGGACAGGGAGATGAAAAACTGTTTTTT.

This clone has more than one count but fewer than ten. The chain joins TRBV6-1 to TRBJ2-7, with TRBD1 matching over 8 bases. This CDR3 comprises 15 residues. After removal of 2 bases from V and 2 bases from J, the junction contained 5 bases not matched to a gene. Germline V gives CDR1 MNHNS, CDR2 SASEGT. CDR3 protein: CASSELGTGPYEQYF. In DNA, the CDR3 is TGTGCCAGCAGTGAACTCGGGACAGGACCCTACGAGCAGTACTTC.

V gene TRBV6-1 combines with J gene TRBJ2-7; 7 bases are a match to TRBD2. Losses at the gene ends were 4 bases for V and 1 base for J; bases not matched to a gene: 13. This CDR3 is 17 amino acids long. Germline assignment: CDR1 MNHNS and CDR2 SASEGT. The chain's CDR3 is CASSGGGAGINSYEQYF. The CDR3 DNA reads TGTGCCAGCAGTGGGGGGGGAGCGGGGATAAATTCCTACGAGCAGTACTTC.